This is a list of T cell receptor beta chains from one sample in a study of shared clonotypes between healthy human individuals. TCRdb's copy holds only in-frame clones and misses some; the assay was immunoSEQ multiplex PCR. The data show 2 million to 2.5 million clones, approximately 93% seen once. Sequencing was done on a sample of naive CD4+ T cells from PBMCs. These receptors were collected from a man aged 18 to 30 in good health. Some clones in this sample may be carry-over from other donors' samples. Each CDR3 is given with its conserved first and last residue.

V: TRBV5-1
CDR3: CASSLGGQGARETQYF

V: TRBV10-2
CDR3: CASSAPSGSNDEQFF

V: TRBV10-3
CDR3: CAIRHPSTDTQYF

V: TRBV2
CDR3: CASGKHSSTDTQYF

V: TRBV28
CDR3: CASSPGDFGTQYF

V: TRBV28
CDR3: CASCFRGGQQGPYVGYTF

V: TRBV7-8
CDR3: CASSLVQGNTEAFF

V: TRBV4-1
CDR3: CASSVRGTSGSLGIDTQYF

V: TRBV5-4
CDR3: CASSLAKTGGPREQYF

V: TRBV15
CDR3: CATSRETGTYGYTF

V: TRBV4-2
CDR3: CASSSGLAGVWAQYF

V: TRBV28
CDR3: CASSFHSLAGDGQETQYF

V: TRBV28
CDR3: CASRGPPEEKLFF

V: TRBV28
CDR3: CASRDRDSAGGYTF

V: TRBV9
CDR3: CASSARGGNTEAFF

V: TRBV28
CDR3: CASSFGNLNTEAFF

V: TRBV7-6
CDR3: CASSRQQGMNTEAFF

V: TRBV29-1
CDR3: CSVHPHTGYTF

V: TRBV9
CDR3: CASSAAGNINEQFF

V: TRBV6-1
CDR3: CASSEAWGVDTDTQYF

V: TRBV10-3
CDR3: CANRTGTGVTGELFF

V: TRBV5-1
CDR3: CASSLGPGLLNEKLFF

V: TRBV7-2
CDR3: CASTLTPGANEQFF

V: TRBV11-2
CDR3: CASSLDRLTDTQYF

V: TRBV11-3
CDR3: CASSFSFGRDADTQYF

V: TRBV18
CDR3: CASSPPDSSYYGYTF

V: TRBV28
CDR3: CASSRTGPRAYNEQFF

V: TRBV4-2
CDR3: CASSPRFGTGSEKLFF

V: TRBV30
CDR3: CAWRGTGGTGELFF

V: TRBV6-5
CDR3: CASRPGYGGFTEAFF

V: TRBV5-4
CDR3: CASSPGQGNEKLFF

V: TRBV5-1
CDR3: CASSLSGIFYEQYF

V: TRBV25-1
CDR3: CASSERDSPLHF

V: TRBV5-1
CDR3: CASSFGEANYGYTF

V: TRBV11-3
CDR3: CASSSGRVGDTQYF

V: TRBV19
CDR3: CASSMERGRRSEQFF

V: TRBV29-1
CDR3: CSAPRQGAMNTEAFF

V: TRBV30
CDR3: CAWSVLAAYEQYF

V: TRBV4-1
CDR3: CASSPIKGPRGAQYF

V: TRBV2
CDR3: CASRAGVMAYEQYF

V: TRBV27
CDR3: CASSLGGVRYTF

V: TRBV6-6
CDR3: CASSSPYVGEKLFF

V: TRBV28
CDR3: CASSFIGQGAFEQYF

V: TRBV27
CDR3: CASSLGLAPTTQYF

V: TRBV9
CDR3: CASSTSGAGGTGELFF

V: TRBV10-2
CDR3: CASSEVGDDYGYTF

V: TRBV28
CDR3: CASRRVALHF

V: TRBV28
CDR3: CASSPPEAGGYGYTF

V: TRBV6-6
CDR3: CASSRGLAGGRETQYF

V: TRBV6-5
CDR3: CASSRDSYYEQYF